This record covers a single T cell receptor beta chain. The assay was immunoSEQ multiplex PCR, and TCRdb's table has in-frame clones only and misses some. The table includes tens of thousands of clones, around 80% detected once. This specimen belongs to a study of blood T cell repertoires in COVID-19. This receptor was taken from a human donor in a cohort sampled during active COVID-19. Source material: peripheral blood.

DNA of the CDR3: TGTGCCAGCAGCCAAGCCCCAGTAAACACCATATATTTT. Amino acid sequence: CASSQAPVNTIYF. V and J are TRBV3-1 (or the pseudogene TRBV3-2) and TRBJ1-3; D call uncertain. In germline, CDR1 is LGHDT, CDR2 YNNKEL (reference sequence). The CDR3 length is 13 residues. Trimming took off 1 base at V and 6 bases at J, with 7 bases between the two ends.